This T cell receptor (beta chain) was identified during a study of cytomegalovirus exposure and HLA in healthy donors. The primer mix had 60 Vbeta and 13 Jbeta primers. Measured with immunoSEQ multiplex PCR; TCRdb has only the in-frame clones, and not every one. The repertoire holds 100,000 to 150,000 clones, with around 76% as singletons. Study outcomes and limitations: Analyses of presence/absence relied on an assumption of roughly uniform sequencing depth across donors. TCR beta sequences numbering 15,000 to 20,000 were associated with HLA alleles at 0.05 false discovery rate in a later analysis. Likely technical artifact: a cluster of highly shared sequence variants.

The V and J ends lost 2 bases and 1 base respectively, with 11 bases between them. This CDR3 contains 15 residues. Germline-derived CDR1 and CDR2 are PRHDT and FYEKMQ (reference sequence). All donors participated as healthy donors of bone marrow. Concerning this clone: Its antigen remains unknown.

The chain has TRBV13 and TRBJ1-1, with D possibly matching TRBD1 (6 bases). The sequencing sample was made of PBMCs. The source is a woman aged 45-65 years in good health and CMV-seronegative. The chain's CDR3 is CASSLLQGTNTEAFF. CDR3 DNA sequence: TGTGCCAGCAGCTTATTGCAGGGGACGAACACTGAAGCTTTCTTT.